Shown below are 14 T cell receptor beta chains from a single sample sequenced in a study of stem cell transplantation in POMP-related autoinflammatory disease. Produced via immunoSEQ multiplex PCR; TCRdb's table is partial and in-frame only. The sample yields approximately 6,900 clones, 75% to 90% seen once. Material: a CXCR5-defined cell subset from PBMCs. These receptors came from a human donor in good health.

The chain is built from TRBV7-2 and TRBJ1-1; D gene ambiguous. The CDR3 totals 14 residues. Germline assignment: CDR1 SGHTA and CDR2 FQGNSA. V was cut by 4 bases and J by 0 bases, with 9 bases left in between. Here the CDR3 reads CASSSTGMNTEAFF. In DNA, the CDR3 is TGTGCCAGCAGCTCCACCGGGATGAACACTGAAGCTTTCTTT.

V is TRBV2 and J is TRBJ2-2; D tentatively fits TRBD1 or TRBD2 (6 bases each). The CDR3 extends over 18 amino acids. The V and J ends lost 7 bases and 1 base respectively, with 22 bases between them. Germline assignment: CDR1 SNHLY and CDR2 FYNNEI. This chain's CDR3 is CASIWGTGAGGNTGELFF. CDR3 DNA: TGTGCCAGCATTTGGGGCACGGGGGCTGGGGGGAACACCGGGGAGCTGTTTTTT.

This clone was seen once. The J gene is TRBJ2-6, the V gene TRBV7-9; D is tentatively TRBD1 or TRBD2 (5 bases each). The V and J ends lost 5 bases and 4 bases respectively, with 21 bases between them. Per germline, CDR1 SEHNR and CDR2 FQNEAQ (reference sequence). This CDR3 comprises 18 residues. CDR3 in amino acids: CASSGAFEGRGGANVLTF. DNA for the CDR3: TGTGCCAGCAGCGGAGCTTTTGAGGGTAGGGGCGGGGCCAACGTCCTGACTTTC.

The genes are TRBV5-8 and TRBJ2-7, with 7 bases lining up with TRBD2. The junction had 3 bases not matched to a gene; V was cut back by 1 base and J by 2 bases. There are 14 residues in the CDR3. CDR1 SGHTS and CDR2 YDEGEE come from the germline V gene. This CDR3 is CASSLFGGAYEQYF. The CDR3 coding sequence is TGTGCCAGCAGCTTGTTTGGGGGGGCCTACGAGCAGTACTTC. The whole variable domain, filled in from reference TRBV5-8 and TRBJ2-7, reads EAGVTQSPTHLIKTRGQQATLRCSPISGHTSVYWYQQALGLGLQFLLWYDEGEERNRGNFPPRFSGRQFPNYSSELNVNALELEDSALYLCASSLFGGAYEQYFGPGTRLTVT.

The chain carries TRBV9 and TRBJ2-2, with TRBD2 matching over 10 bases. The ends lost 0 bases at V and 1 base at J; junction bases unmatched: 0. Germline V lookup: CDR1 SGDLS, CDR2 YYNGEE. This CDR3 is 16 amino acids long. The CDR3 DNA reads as TGTGCCAGCAGCGTAGGACTAGCGGGGAACACCGGGGAGCTGTTTTTT. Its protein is CASSVGLAGNTGELFF.

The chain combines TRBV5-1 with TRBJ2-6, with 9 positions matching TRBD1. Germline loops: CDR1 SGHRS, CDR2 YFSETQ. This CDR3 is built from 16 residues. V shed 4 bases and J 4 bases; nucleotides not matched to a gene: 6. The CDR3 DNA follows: TGCGCCAGCAGCCTCGGGACAGGGAGCGGGGCCAACGTCCTGACTTTC. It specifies CASSLGTGSGANVLTF.

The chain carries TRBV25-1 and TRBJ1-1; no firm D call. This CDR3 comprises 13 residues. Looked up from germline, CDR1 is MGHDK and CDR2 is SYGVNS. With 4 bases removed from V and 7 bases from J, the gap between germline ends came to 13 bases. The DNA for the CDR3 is TGTGCCAGCAGTGCCGTAGGGCCGAATGAAGCTTTCTTT. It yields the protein CASSAVGPNEAFF.

The CDR3 DNA reads as TGTGCCAGCAGCGTAAGTCCGGCGGGCTCACAAGATACGCAGTATTTT. It is translated as CASSVSPAGSQDTQYF. The chain combines TRBV9 with TRBJ2-3; perhaps TRBD2 as D (5 bases). This CDR3 contains 16 residues. The V and J ends lost 1 base and 5 bases respectively, with 17 bases between them. From germline, CDR1 is SGDLS and CDR2 YYNGEE. Variable domain in full (rest from reference TRBV9 and TRBJ2-3): DSGVTQTPKHLITATGQRVTLRCSPRSGDLSVYWYQQSLDQGLQFLIQYYNGEERAKGNILERFSAQQFPDLHSELNLSSLELGDSALYFCASSVSPAGSQDTQYFGPGTRLTVL.

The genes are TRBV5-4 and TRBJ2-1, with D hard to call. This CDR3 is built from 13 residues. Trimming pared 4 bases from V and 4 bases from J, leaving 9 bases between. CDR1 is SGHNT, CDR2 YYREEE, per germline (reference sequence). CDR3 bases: TGTGCCAGCAGCCTGACGACATACAATGAGCAGTTCTTC. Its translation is CASSLTTYNEQFF. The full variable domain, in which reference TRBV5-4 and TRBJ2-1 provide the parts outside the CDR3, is ETGVTQSPTHLIKTRGQQVTLRCSSQSGHNTVSWYQQALGQGPQFIFQYYREEENGRGNFPPRFSGLQFPNYSSELNVNALELDDSALYLCASSLTTYNEQFFGPGTRLTVL.

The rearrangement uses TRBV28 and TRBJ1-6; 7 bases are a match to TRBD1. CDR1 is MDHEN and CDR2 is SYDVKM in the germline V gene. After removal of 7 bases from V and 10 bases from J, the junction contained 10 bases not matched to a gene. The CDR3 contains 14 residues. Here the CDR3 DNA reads TGTGCCAGCACGCTACAGGGGAGTACCTCACCCCTCCACTTT. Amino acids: CASTLQGSTSPLHF. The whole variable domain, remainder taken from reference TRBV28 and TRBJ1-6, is DVKVTQSSRYLVKRTGEKVFLECVQDMDHENMFWYRQDPGLGLRLIYFSYDVKMKEKGDIPEGYSVSREKKERFSLILESASTNQTSMYLCASTLQGSTSPLHFGNGTRLTVT.

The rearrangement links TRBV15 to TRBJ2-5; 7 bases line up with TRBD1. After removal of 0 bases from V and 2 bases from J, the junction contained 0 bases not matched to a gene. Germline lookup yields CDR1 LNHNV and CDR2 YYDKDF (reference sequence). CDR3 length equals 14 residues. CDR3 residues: CATSRDRGQETQYF. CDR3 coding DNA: TGTGCCACCAGCAGAGACAGGGGGCAAGAGACCCAGTACTTC.

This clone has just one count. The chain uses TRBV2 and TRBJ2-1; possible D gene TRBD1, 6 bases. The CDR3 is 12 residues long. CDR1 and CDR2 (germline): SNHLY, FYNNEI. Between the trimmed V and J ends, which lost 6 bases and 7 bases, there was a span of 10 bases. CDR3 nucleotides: TGTGCCAGCAGCCCTACAGGGAATGAGCAGTTCTTC. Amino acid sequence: CASSPTGNEQFF.

The CDR3 coding sequence is TGCAGCGTTGAAGGGGGTGACAGGGGAGTGAGCTATGGCTACACCTTC. It translates to CSVEGGDRGVSYGYTF. This chain joins TRBV29-1 and TRBJ1-2; 8 nucleotides agree with TRBD1. V was clipped by 1 base and J by 4 bases; unmatched bases: 11. The CDR3 is made up of 16 amino acids. Per germline, CDR1 SQVTM and CDR2 ANQGSEA. The full variable domain, in which reference TRBV29-1 and TRBJ1-2 provide the parts outside the CDR3, is SAVISQKPSRDICQRGTSLTIQCQVDSQVTMMFWYRQQPGQSLTLIATANQGSEATYESGFVIDKFPISRPNLTFSTLTVSNMSPEDSSIYLCSVEGGDRGVSYGYTFGSGTRLTVV.

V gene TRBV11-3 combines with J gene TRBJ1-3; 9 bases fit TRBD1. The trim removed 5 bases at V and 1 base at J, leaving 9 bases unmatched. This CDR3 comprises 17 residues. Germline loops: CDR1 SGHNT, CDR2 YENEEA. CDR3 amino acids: CASSPQTGGNSGNTIYF. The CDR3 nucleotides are TGTGCCAGCAGCCCCCAGACAGGGGGTAATTCTGGAAACACCATATATTTT.